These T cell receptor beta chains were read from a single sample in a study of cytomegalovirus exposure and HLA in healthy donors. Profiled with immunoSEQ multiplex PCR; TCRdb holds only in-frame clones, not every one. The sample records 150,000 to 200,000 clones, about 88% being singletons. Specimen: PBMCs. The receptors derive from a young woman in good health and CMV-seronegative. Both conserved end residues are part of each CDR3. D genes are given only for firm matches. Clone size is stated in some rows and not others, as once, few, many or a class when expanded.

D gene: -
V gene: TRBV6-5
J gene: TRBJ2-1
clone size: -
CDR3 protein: CASRIGLEQFF
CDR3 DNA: TGTGCCAGCAGGATCGGACTGGAGCAGTTCTTC

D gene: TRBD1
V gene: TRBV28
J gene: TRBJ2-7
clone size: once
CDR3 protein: CASRRTGPYEQYF
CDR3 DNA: TGTGCCAGCCGAAGGACAGGGCCCTACGAGCAGTACTTC

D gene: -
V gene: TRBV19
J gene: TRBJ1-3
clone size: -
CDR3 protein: CASKPVSSGNTIYF
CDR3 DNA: TGTGCCAGTAAGCCGGTTAGCTCTGGAAACACCATATATTTT

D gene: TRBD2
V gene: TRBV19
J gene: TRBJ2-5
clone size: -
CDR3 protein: CASSIGLARETQYF
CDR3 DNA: TGTGCCAGTAGTATCGGACTAGCGCGGGAGACCCAGTACTTC

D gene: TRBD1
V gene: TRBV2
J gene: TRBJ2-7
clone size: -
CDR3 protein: CASSEGDRYEQYF
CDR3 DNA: TGTGCCAGCAGTGAAGGGGACAGGTACGAGCAGTACTTC

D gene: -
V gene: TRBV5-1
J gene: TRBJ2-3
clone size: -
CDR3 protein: CASSSGTVRDTQYF
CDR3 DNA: TGCGCCAGCAGCTCAGGAACGGTCAGAGATACGCAGTATTTT

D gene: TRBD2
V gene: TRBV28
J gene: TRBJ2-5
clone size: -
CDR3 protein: CASSLSLAGGAETQYF
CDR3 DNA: TGTGCCAGCAGTTTAAGCCTAGCGGGAGGGGCGGAGACCCAGTACTTC

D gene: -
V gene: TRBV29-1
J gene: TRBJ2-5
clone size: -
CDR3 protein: CSVVRGRGETQYF
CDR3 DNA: TGCAGCGTTGTAAGGGGGCGGGGAGAGACCCAGTACTTC

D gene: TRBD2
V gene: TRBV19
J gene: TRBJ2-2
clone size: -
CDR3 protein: CASSSSGIVGELFF
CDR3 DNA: TGTGCCAGTAGTTCTAGCGGGATAGTCGGGGAGCTGTTTTTT

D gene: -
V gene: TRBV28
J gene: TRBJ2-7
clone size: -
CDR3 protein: CAISSGGAGVDEQYF
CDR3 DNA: TGTGCCATCTCAAGTGGGGGGGCAGGGGTGGACGAGCAGTACTTC

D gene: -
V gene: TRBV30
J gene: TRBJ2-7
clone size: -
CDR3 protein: CAWGNRESYEQYF
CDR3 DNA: TGTGCCTGGGGTAACAGGGAGTCCTACGAGCAGTACTTC